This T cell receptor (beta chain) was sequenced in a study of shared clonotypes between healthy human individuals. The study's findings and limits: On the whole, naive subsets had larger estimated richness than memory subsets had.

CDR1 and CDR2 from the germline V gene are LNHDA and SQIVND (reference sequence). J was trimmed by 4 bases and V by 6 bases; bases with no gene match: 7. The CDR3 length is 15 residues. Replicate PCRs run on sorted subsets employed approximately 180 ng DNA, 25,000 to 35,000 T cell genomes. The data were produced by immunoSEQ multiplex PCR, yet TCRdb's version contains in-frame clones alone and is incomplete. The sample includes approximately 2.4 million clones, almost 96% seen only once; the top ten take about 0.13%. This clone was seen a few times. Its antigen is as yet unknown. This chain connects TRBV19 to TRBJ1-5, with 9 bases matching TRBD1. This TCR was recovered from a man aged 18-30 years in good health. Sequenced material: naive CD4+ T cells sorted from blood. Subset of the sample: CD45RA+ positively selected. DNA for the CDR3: TGTGCCAGTAGCCGGGAGGACAGGGGTAATCAGCCCCAGCATTTT. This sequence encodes CASSREDRGNQPQHF.